This TCR beta chain was retrieved from a study of graft-versus-host responses after intestinal transplantation. The wider study: Anti-thymocyte globulin induction preceded about 3 years of tacrolimus and steroid maintenance in all recipients. General study points: Peak circulating GvH clone levels tracked with early post-transplant HvG declines.

A remark on this clone: The antigen is unknown.

Germline CDR1 is SNHLY and CDR2 is FYNNEI. This CDR3 contains 15 residues. Trimming took off 6 bases at V and 4 bases at J, with 16 bases between the two ends. Assay used: immunoSEQ multiplex PCR; TCRdb lists only in-frame clones, some missing. The table lists 75,000 to 100,000 clones, about 93% of them singletons, with 0.15% to 0.2% in the top ten. V and J are TRBV2 and TRBJ2-1; a weak D match, TRBD1 (6 bases). The sample here was unstimulated CD4+ T cells sorted from spleen or lymph node cells, taken before intestinal transplant. The receptor comes from a human donor who received an intestinal transplant. In DNA form, the CDR3 reads TGTGCCAGCAGGCCAAGGACAGTGATATACAATGAGCAGTTCTTC. It yields the protein CASRPRTVIYNEQFF.